This T cell receptor beta chain was captured in a study of T-cell reconstitution after alpha-beta-depleted transplantation in children. For TCRbeta, the library was prepared with unique molecular identifiers. TCRdb called the PCR reads again in MiXCR, with one record for every CDR3 protein. The repertoire holds 500,000 to 600,000 distinct CDR3 sequences, with around 16% as singletons. This clonotype turned up a few times. Trimming removed 6 bases from V and 5 bases from J; junction bases left unmatched: 15. The CDR3 sequence is 16 residues long. Looked up from germline, CDR1 is LNHDA and CDR2 is SQIVND (reference sequence).

Specimen: PBMCs from the stem cell graft donor, collected from the stem cell graft. This receptor was obtained from a human donor who donated a stem cell graft to a child with acute lymphoblastic leukemia. V usage is TRBV19 and J usage is TRBJ1-2; 7 bases agree with TRBD1. As DNA, the CDR3 is TGTGCCAGTAGCCGGGCCGACAGGGCTGGCAGTTATGGCTACACCTTC. Protein: CASSRADRAGSYGYTF.